This TCR beta chain comes out of a study of early T cells in non-severe SARS-CoV-2 infection. This clonotype has ten or more counts. MiXCR was run by TCRdb on the 5' RACE reads, yielding one entry per CDR3 protein. The sample shows under 70,000 distinct CDR3 sequences, around 4.6% of them seen only once. Germline V gene data show CDR1 as SNHLY and CDR2 as FYNNEI. Trimming at V came to 6 bases and at J to 2 bases, leaving 6 bases not matched to a gene. The CDR3 covers 15 residues. Sequences were obtained from whole blood. The chain links TRBV2 to TRBJ2-1, with 8 bases identical to TRBD2. This TCR was recovered from an adult who was a healthcare worker with PCR-confirmed SARS-CoV-2 infection or an uninfected control (not recorded which). The CDR3 DNA reads TGTGCCAGCAGGAAGGCGGGGGGTCCCTACAATGAGCAGTTCTTC. Amino acids: CASRKAGGPYNEQFF.